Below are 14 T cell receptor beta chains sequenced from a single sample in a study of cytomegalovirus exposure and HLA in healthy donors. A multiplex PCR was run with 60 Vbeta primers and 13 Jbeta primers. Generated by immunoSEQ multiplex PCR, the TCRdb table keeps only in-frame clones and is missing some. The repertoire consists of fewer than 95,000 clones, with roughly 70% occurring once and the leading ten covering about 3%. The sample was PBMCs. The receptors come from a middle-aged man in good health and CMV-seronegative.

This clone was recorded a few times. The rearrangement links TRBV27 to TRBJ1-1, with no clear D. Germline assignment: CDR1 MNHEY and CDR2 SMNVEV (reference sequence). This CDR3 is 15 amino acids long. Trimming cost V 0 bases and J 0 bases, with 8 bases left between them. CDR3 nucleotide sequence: TGTGCCAGCAGTTTATCGCCGGGGATGAACACTGAAGCTTTCTTT. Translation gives CASSLSPGMNTEAFF.

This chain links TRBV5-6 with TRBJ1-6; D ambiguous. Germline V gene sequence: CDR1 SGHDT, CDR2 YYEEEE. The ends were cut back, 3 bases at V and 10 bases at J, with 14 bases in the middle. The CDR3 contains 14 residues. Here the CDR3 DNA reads TGTGCCAGCAGCTCCGAGGGCGGAGAGTCACCCCTCCACTTT. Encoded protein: CASSSEGGESPLHF. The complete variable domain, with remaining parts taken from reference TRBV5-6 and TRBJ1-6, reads DAGVTQSPTHLIKTRGQQVTLRCSPKSGHDTVSWYQQALGQGPQFIFQYYEEEERQRGNFPDRFSGHQFPNYSSELNVNALLLGDSALYLCASSSEGGESPLHFGNGTRLTVT.

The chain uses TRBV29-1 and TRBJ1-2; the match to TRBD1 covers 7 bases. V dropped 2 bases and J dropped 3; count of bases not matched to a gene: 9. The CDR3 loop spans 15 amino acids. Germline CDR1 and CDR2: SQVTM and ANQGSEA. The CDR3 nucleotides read TGCAGCGTTGAACATCGGCAGGGGGGCGACTATGGCTACACCTTC. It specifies CSVEHRQGGDYGYTF.

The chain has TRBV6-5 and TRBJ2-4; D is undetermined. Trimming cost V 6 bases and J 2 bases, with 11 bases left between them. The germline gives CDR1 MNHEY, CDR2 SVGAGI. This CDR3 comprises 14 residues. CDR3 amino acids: CASSLGDTKNIQYF. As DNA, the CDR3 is TGTGCCAGCAGCTTGGGCGATACCAAAAACATTCAGTACTTC.

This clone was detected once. This CDR3 is CASSPGGQEFF. Written as DNA, the CDR3 is TGTGCCAGCAGCCCGGGGGGGCAGGAGTTCTTC. V is TRBV13 and J is TRBJ2-1; 8 nucleotides line up with TRBD2. The V gene end was trimmed by 5 bases and the J gene end by 14 bases; junction bases not matched to a gene: 5. CDR3 length equals 11 residues. From germline, CDR1 is PRHDT and CDR2 FYEKMQ (reference sequence).

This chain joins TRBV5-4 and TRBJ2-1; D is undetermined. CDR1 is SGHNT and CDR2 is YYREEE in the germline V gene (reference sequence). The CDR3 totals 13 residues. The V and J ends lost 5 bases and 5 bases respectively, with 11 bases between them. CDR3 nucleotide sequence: TGTGCCAGCAGATATAGTGGAGACAATGAGCAGTTCTTC. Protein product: CASRYSGDNEQFF. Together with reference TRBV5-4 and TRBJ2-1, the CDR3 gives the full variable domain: ETGVTQSPTHLIKTRGQQVTLRCSSQSGHNTVSWYQQALGQGPQFIFQYYREEENGRGNFPPRFSGLQFPNYSSELNVNALELDDSALYLCASRYSGDNEQFFGPGTRLTVL.

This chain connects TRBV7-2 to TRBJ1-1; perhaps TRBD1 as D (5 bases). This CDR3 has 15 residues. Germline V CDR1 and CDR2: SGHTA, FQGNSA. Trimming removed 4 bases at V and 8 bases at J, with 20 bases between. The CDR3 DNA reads TGTGCCAGCAGCTCCTTACTTGACAGACTGCCCGAAGCTTTCTTT. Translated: CASSSLLDRLPEAFF.

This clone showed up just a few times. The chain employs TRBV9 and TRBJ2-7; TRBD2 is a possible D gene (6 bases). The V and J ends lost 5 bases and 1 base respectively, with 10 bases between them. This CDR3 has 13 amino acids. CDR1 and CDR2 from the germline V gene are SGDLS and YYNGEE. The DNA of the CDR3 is TGTGCCAGCAGGAGTAGCGGATCCTACGAGCAGTACTTC. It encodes CASRSSGSYEQYF. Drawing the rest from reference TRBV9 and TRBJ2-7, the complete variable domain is DSGVTQTPKHLITATGQRVTLRCSPRSGDLSVYWYQQSLDQGLQFLIQYYNGEERAKGNILERFSAQQFPDLHSELNLSSLELGDSALYFCASRSSGSYEQYFGPGTRLTVT.

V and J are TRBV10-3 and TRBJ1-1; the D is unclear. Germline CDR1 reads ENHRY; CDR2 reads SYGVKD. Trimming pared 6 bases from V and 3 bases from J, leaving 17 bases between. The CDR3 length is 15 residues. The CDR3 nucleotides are TGTGCCATCAGCCGAGAAAGGCAGGAAGACACTGAAGCTTTCTTT. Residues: CAISRERQEDTEAFF.

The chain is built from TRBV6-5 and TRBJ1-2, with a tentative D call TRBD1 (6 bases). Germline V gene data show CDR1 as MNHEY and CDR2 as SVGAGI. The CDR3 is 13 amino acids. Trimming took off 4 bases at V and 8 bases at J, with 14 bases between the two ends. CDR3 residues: CASSFRQGYGYTF. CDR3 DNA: TGTGCCAGCAGTTTCAGGCAGGGGTACGGCTACACCTTC.

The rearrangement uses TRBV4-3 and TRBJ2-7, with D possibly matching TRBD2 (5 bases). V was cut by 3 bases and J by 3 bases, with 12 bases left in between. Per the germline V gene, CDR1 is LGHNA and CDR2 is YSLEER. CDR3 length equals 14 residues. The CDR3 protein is CASSQGQRGYEQYF. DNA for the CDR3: TGCGCCAGCAGCCAGGGTCAACGGGGCTACGAGCAGTACTTC.

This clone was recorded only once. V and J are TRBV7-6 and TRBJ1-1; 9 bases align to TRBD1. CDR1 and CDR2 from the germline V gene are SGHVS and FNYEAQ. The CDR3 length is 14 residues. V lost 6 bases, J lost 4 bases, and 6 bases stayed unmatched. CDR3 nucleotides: TGTGCCAGCAGACCGGGACAGGGTCCCACTGAAGCTTTCTTT. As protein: CASRPGQGPTEAFF.

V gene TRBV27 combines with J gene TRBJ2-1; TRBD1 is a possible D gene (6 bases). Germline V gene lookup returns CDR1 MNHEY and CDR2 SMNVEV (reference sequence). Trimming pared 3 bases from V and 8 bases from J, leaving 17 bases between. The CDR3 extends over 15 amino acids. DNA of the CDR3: TGTGCCAGCAGTTTTAGGGCCAGGGGAAAGGATGAGCAGTTCTTC. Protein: CASSFRARGKDEQFF.

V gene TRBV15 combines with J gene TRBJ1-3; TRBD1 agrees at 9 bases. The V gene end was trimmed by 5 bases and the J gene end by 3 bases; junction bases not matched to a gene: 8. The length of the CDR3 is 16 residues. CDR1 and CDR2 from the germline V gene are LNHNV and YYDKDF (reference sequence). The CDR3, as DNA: TGTGCCACCAGCGTAACAGGGGGCTACTTTGGAAACACCATATATTTT. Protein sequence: CATSVTGGYFGNTIYF.